This is a list of T cell receptor beta chains from one sample in a study of T cell repertoires in cytomegalovirus infection. TCRdb re-called the reads through MiXCR, storing one row per CDR3 protein. Of about 900,000 distinct CDR3 sequences listed, around 31% are singletons. Antigens for these TCRs are unknown. The specimen was cultured CD8+ T cells from PBMCs, collected from culture after CMV antigen stimulation. Source of these receptors: a human donor in good health (CMV status not recorded). Some clones in this sample may be carry-over from other donors' samples. Both conserved end residues are part of each CDR3. A D gene is named only where the DNA matches it firmly. For some rows the clone size is stated as once, few or many, or as a class when expanded; others skip it.

D	V	J	size	CDR3	DNA
TRBD1	TRBV7-6	TRBJ1-1	many	CASSLTGGDTEAFF	TGTGCCAGCAGCTTGACAGGGGGGGACACTGAAGCTTTCTTT
TRBD1	TRBV12-3/TRBV12-4	TRBJ1-5	many	CASSMTGKGNQPQHF	TGTGCCAGCAGCATGACAGGGAAGGGCAATCAGCCCCAGCATTTT
.	TRBV7-2	TRBJ2-7	many	CASSLGFGPGLPSSYEQYF	TGTGCCAGCAGCTTAGGATTCGGTCCTGGGTTACCTAGCTCCTACGAGCAGTACTTC
TRBD1	TRBV7-6	TRBJ2-2	few	CASSHSPTGRNTGELFF	TGTGCCAGCAGCCACTCCCCGACAGGGAGAAACACCGGGGAGCTGTTTTTT
.	TRBV27	TRBJ2-1	.	CASIRLTKKAYNEQFF	TGTGCCAGCATCCGACTCACAAAGAAGGCCTACAATGAGCAGTTCTTC
.	TRBV7-6	TRBJ2-5	.	CASSLGFSGQTRKETQYF	TGTGCCAGCAGCTTAGGTTTTTCGGGACAAACCAGGAAGGAGACCCAGTACTTC
.	TRBV27	TRBJ1-1	.	CASSLSRSGEAFF	TGTGCCAGCAGTTTATCTAGGTCTGGTGAAGCTTTCTTT
.	TRBV15	TRBJ2-7	.	CATSRGIGTQYEQYF	TGTGCCACCAGCAGGGGCATCGGGACCCAATACGAGCAGTACTTC
TRBD1	TRBV7-2	TRBJ2-3	many	CASSLATGGIDTQYF	TGTGCCAGCAGCTTAGCCACAGGGGGGATAGATACGCAGTATTTT
.	TRBV10-3	TRBJ1-2	.	CAIRATEPLGGYTF	TGTGCCATCAGAGCGACAGAGCCTTTAGGTGGCTACACCTTC
.	TRBV6-2/TRBV6-3	TRBJ1-5	.	CASSYRSSGVPTQPQHF	TGTGCCAGCAGTTATAGGTCGTCAGGAGTTCCCACTCAGCCCCAGCATTTT
TRBD1	TRBV23-1	TRBJ2-3	.	CASSQPSDRAADTQYF	TGCGCCAGCAGTCAGCCCTCGGACAGGGCCGCAGATACGCAGTATTTT
.	TRBV5-6	TRBJ1-5	.	CASSLFPGADQPQHF	TGTGCCAGCAGCTTATTTCCGGGGGCGGATCAGCCCCAGCATTTT
.	TRBV7-9	TRBJ2-5	.	CASSSPQGWETQYF	TGTGCCAGCAGCTCCCCGCAGGGGTGGGAGACCCAGTACTTC
TRBD1	TRBV7-9	TRBJ1-5	many	CASSLSRDRGYGNQPQHF	TGTGCCAGCAGCTTAAGTCGAGACAGGGGGTATGGAAATCAGCCCCAGCATTTT
.	TRBV6-1	TRBJ2-4	.	CASSEATTLVAKNIQYF	TGTGCCAGCAGTGAAGCGACTACCTTGGTAGCCAAAAACATTCAGTACTTC
.	TRBV7-2	TRBJ2-7	many	CASSLEGGAQDEQYF	TGTGCCAGCAGCTTAGAAGGGGGGGCGCAAGACGAGCAGTACTTC
TRBD2	TRBV12-3/TRBV12-4	TRBJ2-3	.	CASSPGGVDTQYF	TGTGCCAGCAGTCCGGGGGGGGTTGATACGCAGTATTTT
.	TRBV14	TRBJ2-3	.	CASSQDLWADTQYF	TGTGCCAGCAGCCAAGATCTATGGGCAGATACGCAGTATTTT
.	TRBV15	TRBJ2-6	.	CATSSGRERSGANVLTF	TGTGCCACCAGCTCGGGACGTGAACGCTCTGGGGCCAACGTCCTGACTTTC
TRBD2	TRBV7-6	TRBJ2-1	.	CASSLRGLARGNEQFF	TGTGCCAGCAGCTTACGGGGACTAGCTAGAGGCAATGAGCAGTTCTTC
TRBD1	TRBV12-3/TRBV12-4	TRBJ2-2	.	CASSPRGHTGELFF	TGTGCCAGCAGTCCGAGGGGGCACACCGGGGAGCTGTTTTTT
.	TRBV20-1	TRBJ1-3	many	CSARPRGDAGNTIYF	TGCAGTGCTAGACCCAGAGGGGACGCTGGAAACACCATATATTTT
TRBD1	TRBV7-2	TRBJ1-1	many	CASRPDRVTEAFF	TGTGCCAGCAGACCGGACAGGGTCACTGAAGCTTTCTTT
.	TRBV6-5	TRBJ1-2	.	CASSYSRTDYGYTF	TGTGCCAGCAGTTACTCTAGGACAGACTATGGCTACACCTTC
TRBD1	TRBV7-9	TRBJ2-1	few	CASSRRDRVDNEQFF	TGTGCCAGCAGCCGCCGGGACAGGGTAGACAATGAGCAGTTCTTC
.	TRBV29-1	TRBJ1-5	.	CSVDPPGPNGNQPQHF	TGCAGCGTTGACCCCCCGGGCCCTAATGGCAATCAGCCCCAGCATTTT
TRBD2	TRBV27	TRBJ2-3	.	CASIFGGGVNTQYF	TGTGCCAGCATTTTTGGCGGGGGGGTAAATACGCAGTATTTT
.	TRBV7-2	TRBJ1-5	many	CASSSEGGRGQPQHF	TGTGCCAGCAGCTCCGAAGGGGGGCGCGGACAGCCCCAGCATTTT
TRBD1	TRBV20-1	TRBJ2-5	.	CSARPYSGQGIQETQYF	TGCAGTGCTAGACCCTACTCAGGACAGGGGATCCAAGAGACCCAGTACTTC
.	TRBV14	TRBJ2-7	.	CASSQYSLAYEQYF	TGTGCCAGCAGCCAATACTCTCTTGCCTACGAGCAGTACTTC
TRBD1	TRBV7-6	TRBJ2-1	few	CASSLGQGWQFF	TGTGCCAGCAGCTTAGGACAGGGATGGCAGTTCTTC
.	TRBV27	TRBJ2-3	few	CASSSPRGQYF	TGTGCCAGCAGTTCCCCCCGAGGGCAGTATTTT
.	TRBV5-6	TRBJ2-1	few	CASSLVSAGYNEQFF	TGTGCCAGCAGCTTGGTATCAGCCGGTTACAATGAGCAGTTCTTC
.	TRBV7-8	TRBJ1-1	many	CASSLMPGLNTEAFF	TGTGCCAGCAGCTTAATGCCGGGGTTGAACACTGAAGCTTTCTTT
TRBD2	TRBV7-6	TRBJ2-3	.	CASSLSKVLSGGITVTQYF	TGTGCCAGCAGCTTAAGTAAAGTGTTGAGCGGGGGTATCACAGTTACGCAGTATTTT
TRBD1	TRBV24-1	TRBJ2-1	many	CATSDYDRGRSPYNEQFF	TGTGCCACCAGTGATTATGACAGGGGCCGATCGCCCTACAATGAGCAGTTCTTC
.	TRBV6-6	TRBJ1-1	.	CASSPLKGMNTEAFF	TGTGCCAGCAGTCCCCTGAAGGGTATGAACACTGAAGCTTTCTTT
.	TRBV13	TRBJ1-5	.	CASSLGGFQDQPQHF	TGTGCCAGCAGCTTAGGGGGGTTCCAGGATCAGCCCCAGCATTTT
.	TRBV19	TRBJ1-6	.	CASNPGMNNSPLHF	TGTGCCAGTAACCCCGGGATGAATAATTCACCCCTCCACTTT
.	TRBV7-3	TRBJ1-5	.	CASSFTIDGGPQHF	TGTGCCAGCAGCTTCACGATCGACGGTGGGCCCCAGCATTTT
.	TRBV6-1	TRBJ1-2	many	CASSDQGYGYTF	TGTGCCAGCAGTGATCAAGGGTATGGCTACACCTTC
.	TRBV7-2	TRBJ1-1	many	CASSRTGRTEAFF	TGTGCCAGCAGCCGCACCGGGAGGACTGAAGCTTTCTTT
.	TRBV27	TRBJ1-1	.	CASSLLTYTEAFF	TGTGCCAGCAGTTTATTAACCTACACTGAAGCTTTCTTT
.	TRBV4-2	TRBJ2-3	.	CASSQVKNRETDTQYF	TGTGCCAGCAGCCAAGTAAAGAATAGGGAGACAGATACGCAGTATTTT
.	TRBV20-1	TRBJ1-1	.	CSVLQGGKGVDTEAFF	TGCAGTGTGCTGCAGGGAGGGAAAGGGGTAGACACTGAAGCTTTCTTT
TRBD2	TRBV7-3	TRBJ2-1	once	CASSSGAGVYNEQFF	TGTGCCAGCAGCTCCGGAGCGGGGGTTTACAATGAGCAGTTCTTC
.	TRBV7-9	TRBJ1-3	once	CASSGDRPVSNTIYF	TGTGCCAGCAGCGGTGACAGGCCGGTCTCTAACACCATATATTTT
.	TRBV6-6	TRBJ1-1	many	CASSPEQFGYEAFF	TGTGCCAGCAGTCCCGAACAATTTGGCTATGAAGCTTTCTTT
.	TRBV7-2	TRBJ1-2	.	CASSLGAGAGGYTF	TGTGCCAGCAGCTTAGGGGCGGGGGCTGGAGGCTACACCTTC
TRBD2	TRBV7-2	TRBJ2-3	many	CASSLIPASGHTSTDTQYF	TGTGCCAGCAGCTTGATCCCGGCTAGCGGCCACACTAGCACAGATACGCAGTATTTT
TRBD1	TRBV4-1	TRBJ2-2	.	CASSLTGGWTGELFF	TGCGCCAGCAGCCTAACAGGGGGATGGACCGGGGAGCTGTTTTTT
TRBD1	TRBV6-2/TRBV6-3	TRBJ1-2	many	CASSVLWTGDLGYGYTF	TGTGCCAGCAGCGTCCTTTGGACAGGCGACCTAGGCTATGGCTACACCTTC